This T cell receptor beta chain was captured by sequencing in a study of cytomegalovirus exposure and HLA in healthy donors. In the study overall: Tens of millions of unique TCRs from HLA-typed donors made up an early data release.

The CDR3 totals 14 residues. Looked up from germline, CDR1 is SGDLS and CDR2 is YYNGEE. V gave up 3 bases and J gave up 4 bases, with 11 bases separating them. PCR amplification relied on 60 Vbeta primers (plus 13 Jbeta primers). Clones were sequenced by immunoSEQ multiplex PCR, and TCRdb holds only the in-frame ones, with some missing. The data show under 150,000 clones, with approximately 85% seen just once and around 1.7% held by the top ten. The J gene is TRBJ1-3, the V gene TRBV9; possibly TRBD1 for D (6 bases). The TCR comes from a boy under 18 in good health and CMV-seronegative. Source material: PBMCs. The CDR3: CASSDTTGGNTIYF. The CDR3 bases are TGTGCCAGCAGCGATACCACAGGGGGAAACACCATATATTTT.